The 20 T cell receptor beta chains reported below all come from one sample, sequenced in a study of shared clonotypes between healthy human individuals. Data came from immunoSEQ multiplex PCR; TCRdb stores just in-frame clones and leaves some out. In the table there are just over 2,000,000 clones, roughly 95% of which are singletons. CD45RO-negative cells were positively selected for CCR7, leaving out terminally differentiated effector memory CD45RA+ cells. Sequencing was performed on naive CD8+ T cells sorted from blood. The receptors shown here come from a man younger than 30 in good health.

This chain links TRBV9 with TRBJ1-3, with D perhaps TRBD1 (5 bases). Germline CDR1 SGDLS, CDR2 YYNGEE. This CDR3 has 16 amino acids. Trimming took 0 bases from V and 5 from J, leaving 15 bases between them. For the CDR3, the DNA is TGTGCCAGCAGCGTAGGAGGGCAGGGCGATAGAAACACCATATATTTT. It yields the protein CASSVGGQGDRNTIYF.

This chain uses TRBV5-1 with TRBJ2-5; D gene ambiguous. The CDR3 is 15 residues long. The V gene's germline CDR1 is SGHRS and CDR2 YFSETQ. Deletions cut 4 bases from V and 5 bases from J, with 18 bases between. DNA of the CDR3: TGCGCCAGCAGCGGAATAATCGATAATAGGGAGACCCAGTACTTC. This encodes CASSGIIDNRETQYF. Variable domain in full (rest from reference TRBV5-1 and TRBJ2-5): KAGVTQTPRYLIKTRGQQVTLSCSPISGHRSVSWYQQTPGQGLQFLFEYFSETQRNKGNFPGRFSGRQFSNSRSEMNVSTLELGDSALYLCASSGIIDNRETQYFGPGTRLLVL.

The chain has TRBV6-6 and TRBJ2-1; weak D call: TRBD1 (6 bases). The ends were cut back, 2 bases at V and 12 bases at J, with 17 bases in the middle. This CDR3 has 14 amino acids. The germline gives CDR1 MNHNY, CDR2 SVGAGI (reference sequence). Here the CDR3 DNA reads TGTGCCAGCAGTTACAAGGGGGAAGGGACGTCGCAGTTCTTC. Protein: CASSYKGEGTSQFF.

Remarks on this clone: Within the sample, other DNA sequences also encode this same CDR3. V and J are TRBV27 and TRBJ1-5; D perhaps matches TRBD1 (5 bases). V lost 4 bases and J lost 5, with 12 bases in between. CDR1 is MNHEY and CDR2 is SMNVEV in the germline V gene (reference sequence). The CDR3 is 14 residues long. In DNA, the CDR3 is TGTGCCAGCAGTTCTACAGGTTCTTATCAGCCCCAGCATTTT. The encoded protein is CASSSTGSYQPQHF.

The chain is built from TRBV9 and TRBJ1-5; D uncertain. Germline lookup yields CDR1 SGDLS and CDR2 YYNGEE. The CDR3 spans 14 residues. Trimming stripped 3 bases from V and 3 bases from J, with 10 bases between. The CDR3 is CASSEGYLNQPQHF. CDR3 nucleotide sequence: TGTGCCAGCAGCGAGGGTTACCTCAATCAGCCCCAGCATTTT.

About this clone itself: Other DNA sequences in this sample translate to the same CDR3. The rearrangement joins TRBV5-8 to TRBJ1-2; D remains unclear. Germline V gene data show CDR1 as SGHTS and CDR2 as YDEGEE. Trimming removed 1 base at V and 7 bases at J, with 2 bases between. This CDR3 spans 10 amino acids. The CDR3 region is CASSLSGYTF. CDR3 nucleotide sequence: TGTGCCAGCAGCTTGAGTGGCTACACCTTC.

A remark on this clone: This CDR3 is also generated by other DNA sequences in the sample. The chain links TRBV6-1 to TRBJ2-3, with 7 positions matching TRBD1. The CDR3 totals 15 residues. CDR1 and CDR2 (germline): MNHNS, SASEGT. V shed 1 base and J 3 bases; nucleotides not matched to a gene: 4. The CDR3 is CASSEGGGGTDTQYF. CDR3 nucleotides: TGTGCCAGCAGTGAAGGAGGGGGCGGGACAGATACGCAGTATTTT.

The chain couples TRBV5-1 to TRBJ2-3; D gene unclear. The germline V and J ends were trimmed by 1 base and 6 bases, with 18 bases remaining between them. Germline values: CDR1 SGHRS, CDR2 YFSETQ. This CDR3 spans 16 amino acids. This CDR3 is CASSLSGHPTVDTQYF. CDR3 coding DNA: TGCGCCAGCAGCTTGTCGGGTCACCCTACAGTCGATACGCAGTATTTT.

Concerning this clone: The sample holds other DNA sequences that translate to the same CDR3. The chain combines TRBV4-1 with TRBJ2-5; 10 positions agree with TRBD2. The V gene end was trimmed by 1 base and the J gene end by 4 bases; junction bases not matched to a gene: 3. CDR3 length: 15 amino acids. Germline V lookup: CDR1 MGHRA, CDR2 YSYEKL. The CDR3 DNA sequence: TGCGCCAGCAGCCAAGTCCTAGCGGGGGTAGAGACCCAGTACTTC. The encoded protein is CASSQVLAGVETQYF.

The chain links TRBV6-1 to TRBJ1-2; D remains unclear. The CDR3 spans 16 residues. Between the trimmed V and J ends, which lost 2 bases and 4 bases, there was a span of 17 bases. Germline CDR1 MNHNS, CDR2 SASEGT. Here the CDR3 reads CASSEYREGSFYGYTF. The CDR3 DNA follows: TGTGCCAGCAGTGAATATAGGGAGGGTTCGTTCTATGGCTACACCTTC.

The chain uses TRBV7-2 and TRBJ2-7; maybe TRBD1 (6 bases). Germline V gene data show CDR1 as SGHTA and CDR2 as FQGNSA. V was pared by 5 bases and J by 0 bases, with 17 bases between. The CDR3 length is 16 residues. The CDR3 DNA sequence: TGTGCCAGCAGCACAATAGGACAGACACTCTCCTACGAGCAGTACTTC. Translated: CASSTIGQTLSYEQYF.

The rearrangement uses TRBV10-1 and TRBJ1-1; D is perhaps TRBD1 (5 bases). V lost 6 bases, J lost 1 base, and 12 bases lay in between. This CDR3 has 14 amino acids. Germline V gene sequence: CDR1 WNHNN, CDR2 SYGVQD (reference sequence). The CDR3 loop is CASSRDGGNTEAFF. The CDR3 bases are TGCGCCAGCAGCCGGGACGGGGGGAACACTGAAGCTTTCTTT.

J is TRBJ2-1 and V is TRBV7-9; D ambiguous. This CDR3 has 12 amino acids. V dropped 5 bases and J dropped 4 bases, with 6 bases sitting between them. CDR1 SEHNR and CDR2 FQNEAQ come from the germline V gene (reference sequence). Here the CDR3 DNA reads TGTGCCAGCAGCGATGAATACAATGAGCAGTTCTTC. It yields the protein CASSDEYNEQFF.

This chain joins TRBV9 and TRBJ2-1; possibly TRBD1 for D (5 bases). V lost 3 bases to trimming and J lost 1 base, with 11 bases between them. The CDR3 loop spans 15 amino acids. Germline V gene lookup returns CDR1 SGDLS and CDR2 YYNGEE. This CDR3 is CASSGLGASYNEQFF. The CDR3 bases are TGTGCCAGCAGCGGATTAGGGGCTTCCTACAATGAGCAGTTCTTC.

The gene calls are TRBV12-2 and TRBJ2-7; TRBD1, the D gene given by the table, was not confirmed from the DNA. TRBV12-2 is assigned pseudogene status. CDR3 length equals 16 residues. CDR3 region: CASRLALQGGTYEQYF. In nucleotides, the CDR3 is TGTGCAAGTCGCTTAGCGCTGCAGGGTGGCACCTACGAGCAGTACTTC.

Of note for this clone: Other DNA sequences within the sample encode an identical CDR3. The V gene is TRBV7-9, the J gene TRBJ2-7; no definite D call. This CDR3 is built from 12 residues. In germline, CDR1 is SEHNR, CDR2 FQNEAQ (reference sequence). V was pared by 0 bases and J by 5 bases, with 5 bases between. The CDR3 here is CASSLAGHEQYF. For the CDR3, the DNA is TGTGCCAGCAGCTTAGCAGGGCACGAGCAGTACTTC.

This clone is a singleton in its sample. The chain recombines TRBV19 with TRBJ2-1; D may be TRBD1 (6 bases). Germline loops: CDR1 LNHDA, CDR2 SQIVND (reference sequence). The CDR3 totals 13 residues. Between the trimmed V and J ends, which lost 2 bases and 8 bases, there was a span of 10 bases. DNA for the CDR3: TGTGCCAGTAGTATAACAGGGATGGATGAGCAGTTCTTC. Residues: CASSITGMDEQFF.

Only one count was recorded for this clone. The chain joins TRBV27 to TRBJ2-1; perhaps D is TRBD1 or TRBD2 (5 bases each). This CDR3 comprises 15 residues. V was clipped by 2 bases and J by 2 bases, with 10 bases between them. Looked up from germline, CDR1 is MNHEY and CDR2 is SMNVEV (reference sequence). CDR3 residues: CASSLGGLPYNEQFF. The CDR3 region has the DNA TGTGCCAGCAGTTTAGGGGGTTTACCCTACAATGAGCAGTTCTTC.

This chain connects TRBV28 to TRBJ1-2; D unclear. This CDR3 is 13 amino acids long. V lost 4 bases and J lost 4, with 10 bases in between. The V gene's germline CDR1 is MDHEN and CDR2 SYDVKM. In DNA form, the CDR3 reads TGTGCCAGCAGTTCGGGCAGTGTCTATGGCTACACCTTC. Its protein is CASSSGSVYGYTF.

The chain is built from TRBV7-9 and TRBJ1-1; perhaps TRBD1 as D (6 bases). Between the trimmed V and J ends, which lost 5 bases and 0 bases, there was a span of 13 bases. The CDR3 totals 15 residues. CDR1 is SEHNR and CDR2 is FQNEAQ in the germline V gene (reference sequence). The CDR3 region has the DNA TGTGCCAGCAGCCCTGGACAGAACATGAACACTGAAGCTTTCTTT. It specifies CASSPGQNMNTEAFF. The whole variable domain, filled in from reference TRBV7-9 and TRBJ1-1, reads DTGVSQNPRHKITKRGQNVTFRCDPISEHNRLYWYRQTLGQGPEFLTYFQNEAQLEKSRLLSDRFSAERPKGSFSTLEIQRTEQGDSAMYLCASSPGQNMNTEAFFGQGTRLTVV.